This is a list of T cell receptor beta chains from one sample in a study of OX40 agonist ivuxolimab in advanced cancers. Some clones are missing from TCRdb's copy, which holds only in-frame ones; the method was immunoSEQ multiplex PCR. Among about 41,000 clones listed, around 89% were seen once. The sequences come from CD4+ or CD8+ T cells sorted from blood, collected in a trial of the OX40 agonist ivuxolimab. These receptors were taken from an adult with an advanced solid tumor such as melanoma, head and neck, liver or kidney cancer. Each CDR3 is given with its conserved first and last residue. D genes are given only for firm matches. For some rows the clone size is stated as once, few or many, or as a class when expanded; others skip it.

V gene	D gene	J gene	clone size	CDR3 DNA	CDR3 protein
TRBV5-1	.	TRBJ1-1	.	TGCGCCAGCAGCTTGAGTCAGCCCAACACTGAAGCTTTCTTT	CASSLSQPNTEAFF
TRBV2	.	TRBJ2-7	.	TGTGCCAGCACCGCTAGCGTTTACTCCTACGAGCAGTACTTC	CASTASVYSYEQYF
TRBV19	TRBD1	TRBJ2-3	.	TGTGCCAGTAGTATTGTGGGACAGCCCACAGATACGCAGTATTTT	CASSIVGQPTDTQYF
TRBV6-6	TRBD2	TRBJ2-7	.	TGTGCCAGCAGGGTACCGGGACTAGCGTACGAGCAGTACTTC	CASRVPGLAYEQYF
TRBV7-9	.	TRBJ2-1	once	TGTGCCAGCAGCTTAACGGATGAGCAGTTCTTC	CASSLTDEQFF
TRBV7-2	.	TRBJ2-7	.	TGTGCCAGCAGGGGGCAGGGTCACGCGGTCCACGAGCAGTACTTC	CASRGQGHAVHEQYF
TRBV5-1	.	TRBJ2-5	.	TGCGCCAGCAGAAGTTTGGGACAAGAGACCCAGTACTTC	CASRSLGQETQYF
TRBV4-1	.	TRBJ2-7	.	TGCGCCAGCAGCCAATCTCAACTTGGACCCTACGAGCAGTACTTC	CASSQSQLGPYEQYF
TRBV7-9	.	TRBJ1-4	.	TGTGCCAGCAGCTCGGACCCGGGGGATGTGGTGTTTTTT	CASSSDPGDVVFF
TRBV30	.	TRBJ2-2	.	TGTGCCTGCCCGGAGGTGAACACCGGGGAGCTGTTTTTT	CACPEVNTGELFF
TRBV7-3	.	TRBJ2-5	once	TGTGCCAGCAGCCCTGACTTACAGGGAATGGTACAGACCCAGTACTTC	CASSPDLQGMVQTQYF
TRBV7-3	.	TRBJ2-1	few	TGTGCCAGCAGCCGTATCCGGTCCGAAGAGCAGTTCTTC	CASSRIRSEEQFF
TRBV27	TRBD1	TRBJ2-7	.	TGTGCCACTTCGCAGGGGGCAGCCTACGAGCAGTACTTC	CATSQGAAYEQYF
TRBV9	.	TRBJ2-7	.	TGTGCCAGCAGCGTTTCAGGTTCCCCCCACGAGCAGTACTTC	CASSVSGSPHEQYF
TRBV2	TRBD2	TRBJ2-1	.	TGTGCCAGCAGTGAATATACGGGAGGGAACAATGAGCAGTTCTTC	CASSEYTGGNNEQFF
TRBV7-8	TRBD1	TRBJ2-7	.	TGTGCCAGCAGCTCTGGCTACAGGGGGCTAAGCTACGAGCAGTACTTC	CASSSGYRGLSYEQYF
TRBV19	.	TRBJ2-1	.	TGTGCCAGTAGACCTCTAGGATACAATGAGCAGTTCTTC	CASRPLGYNEQFF
TRBV9	.	TRBJ2-7	.	TGTGCCAGCAGCGTAGGGACGGCGTACGAGCAGTACTTC	CASSVGTAYEQYF
TRBV4-1	.	TRBJ1-2	.	TGCGCCAGCAGCCACCTGGGAAAGGACTATGGCTACACCTTC	CASSHLGKDYGYTF
TRBV7-7	.	TRBJ2-5	.	TGTGCTAGCAGCTTAGGAGGCCAAGAGACCCAGTACTTC	CASSLGGQETQYF
TRBV7-8	.	TRBJ2-7	few	TGTGCCAGCAGCTTGGGGCAGCGTCTAAATGAGCAGTACTTC	CASSLGQRLNEQYF
TRBV30	.	TRBJ1-5	.	TGTGCCTGGAGTGTAACCGGGTACGATCAGCCCCAGCATTTT	CAWSVTGYDQPQHF
TRBV5-1	TRBD2	TRBJ2-3	.	TGCGCCAGCAGTTCTCAGCGGGAGATGGTAGATACGCAGTATTTT	CASSSQREMVDTQYF
TRBV10-3	.	TRBJ2-7	.	TGTGCCATCAGTGAGTCTGACCTCCAGGGGCACGAGCAGTACTTC	CAISESDLQGHEQYF